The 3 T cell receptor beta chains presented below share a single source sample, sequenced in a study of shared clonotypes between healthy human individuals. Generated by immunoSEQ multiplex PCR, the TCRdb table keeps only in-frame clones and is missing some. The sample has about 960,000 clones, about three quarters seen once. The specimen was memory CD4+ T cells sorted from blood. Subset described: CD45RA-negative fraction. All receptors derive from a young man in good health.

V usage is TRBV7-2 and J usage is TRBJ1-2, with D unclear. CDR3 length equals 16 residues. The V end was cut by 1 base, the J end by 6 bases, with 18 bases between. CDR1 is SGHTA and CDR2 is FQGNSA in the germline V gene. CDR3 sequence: CASSLGNEAFGNGYTF. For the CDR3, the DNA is TGTGCCAGCAGCTTAGGAAATGAGGCGTTCGGGAATGGCTACACCTTC.

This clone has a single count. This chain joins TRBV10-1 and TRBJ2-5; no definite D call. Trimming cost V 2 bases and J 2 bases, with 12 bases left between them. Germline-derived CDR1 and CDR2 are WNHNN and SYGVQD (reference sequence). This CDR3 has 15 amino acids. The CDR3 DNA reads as TGCGCCAGCAGTGAGAACCTGGGGAAACAAGAGACCCAGTACTTC. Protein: CASSENLGKQETQYF.

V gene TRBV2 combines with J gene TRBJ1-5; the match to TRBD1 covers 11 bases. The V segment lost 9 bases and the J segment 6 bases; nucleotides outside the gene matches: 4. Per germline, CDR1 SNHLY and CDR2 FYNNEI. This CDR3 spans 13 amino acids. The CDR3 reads CASSGQGVQPQHF. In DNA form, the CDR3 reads TGTGCCAGTTCGGGACAGGGGGTTCAGCCCCAGCATTTT.